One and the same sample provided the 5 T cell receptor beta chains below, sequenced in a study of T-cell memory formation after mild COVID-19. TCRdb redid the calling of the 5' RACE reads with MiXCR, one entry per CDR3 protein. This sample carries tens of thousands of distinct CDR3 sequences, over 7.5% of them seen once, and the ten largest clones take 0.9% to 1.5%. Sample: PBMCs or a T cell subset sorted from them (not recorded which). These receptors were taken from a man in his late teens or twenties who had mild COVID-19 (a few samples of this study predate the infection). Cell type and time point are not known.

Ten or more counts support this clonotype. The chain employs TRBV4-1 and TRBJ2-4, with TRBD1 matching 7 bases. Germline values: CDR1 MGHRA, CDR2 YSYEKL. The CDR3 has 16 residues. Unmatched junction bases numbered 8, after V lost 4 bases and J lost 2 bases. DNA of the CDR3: TGCGCCAGCAGCCTCGACCAGGGGGATTCCAAAAACATTCAGTACTTC. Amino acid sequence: CASSLDQGDSKNIQYF.

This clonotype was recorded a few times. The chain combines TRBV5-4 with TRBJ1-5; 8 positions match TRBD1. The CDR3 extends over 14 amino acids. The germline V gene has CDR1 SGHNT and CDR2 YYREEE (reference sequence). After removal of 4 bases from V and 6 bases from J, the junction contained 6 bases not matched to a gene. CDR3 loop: CASSAGGGGQPQHF. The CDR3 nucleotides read TGTGCCAGCAGCGCAGGGGGCGGAGGTCAGCCCCAGCATTTT.

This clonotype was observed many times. CDR3 DNA: TGCAGTGCTGTACTCAGAGGGGGGCAAGAGACCCAGTACTTC. Translated: CSAVLRGGQETQYF. The chain is built from TRBV20-1 and TRBJ2-5; D may be TRBD1 or TRBD2 (6 bases each). Germline V CDR1 and CDR2: DFQATT, SNEGSKA (reference sequence). The CDR3 has 14 residues. The V and J ends lost 5 bases and 2 bases respectively, with 15 bases between them.

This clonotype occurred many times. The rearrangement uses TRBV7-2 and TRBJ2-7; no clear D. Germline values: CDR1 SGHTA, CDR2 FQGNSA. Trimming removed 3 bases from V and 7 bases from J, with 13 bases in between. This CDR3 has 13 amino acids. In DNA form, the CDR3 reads TGTGCCAGCAGCTTCGCCGAGGCGGATGAGCAGTACTTC. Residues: CASSFAEADEQYF.

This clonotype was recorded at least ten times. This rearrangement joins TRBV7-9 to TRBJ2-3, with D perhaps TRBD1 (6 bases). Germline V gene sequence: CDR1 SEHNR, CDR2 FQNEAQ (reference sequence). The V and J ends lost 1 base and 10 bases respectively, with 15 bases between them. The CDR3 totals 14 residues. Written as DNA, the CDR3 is TGTGCCAGCAGCTTAGGTGGCGGACAGCTGTCGCAGTATTTT. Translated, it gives CASSLGGGQLSQYF.